This T cell receptor (beta chain) comes out of a study of T cell repertoires in cytomegalovirus infection. Study-wide context: From public TCR beta signatures came an indication of both CMV infection and matching HLA type.

Trimming shortened V by 5 bases and J by 0 bases, and 11 bases separated the two germline ends. Germline CDR1 reads SGHVS; CDR2 reads FQNEAQ. CDR3 length equals 15 residues. Study results and limitations: Cumulative public TCR beta family frequency identified CMV carriers with the relevant HLA. Ex vivo, HLA-C-restricted CMV-specific TCR beta clonotypes prevailed over the rest of the response.

TCRdb independently ran MiXCR on the reads; one entry per CDR3 protein. The profile covers under 350,000 distinct CDR3 sequences, with roughly 9.3% appearing a single time and approximately 2.4% taken by the ten largest. This clonotype was recorded many times. Its antigen is not identified. This receptor was obtained from a human donor in good health (CMV status not recorded). Some clones in this sample may be carry-over from other donors' samples. Sequencing was carried out using PBMCs. The rearrangement joins TRBV7-8 to TRBJ1-3, with a possible D match to TRBD1 (5 bases). DNA for the CDR3: TGTGCCAGCAGCCATGGGACGGCCTCTGGAAACACCATATATTTT. Protein sequence: CASSHGTASGNTIYF.